What follows is one T cell receptor (beta chain) and its context. Its matching antigen is unknown. Healthy donors had no documented immune events, such as infections, while sampled. This sample is drawn from a study of identifying expanded T cells in peripheral blood. Regarding the study as a whole: Approximately 1.1 clones differed between technical replicates, versus around 16 and 19 over time. Across healthy donors, higher total template counts meant significantly greater roughly two-week count variance.

Repertoires were generated with immunoSEQ multiplex PCR, while TCRdb's copy carries only in-frame clones and drops some. The data show 75,000 to 100,000 clones, with about 89% seen just once and around 2.8% held by the top ten. The ends were cut back, 4 bases at V and 9 bases at J, with 18 bases in the middle. Germline assignment: CDR1 SEHNR and CDR2 FQNEAQ (reference sequence). The CDR3 consists of 14 residues. Sequencing used blood. The chain couples TRBV7-9 to TRBJ2-5; D perhaps matches TRBD2 (5 bases). This TCR was recovered from a person aged 18 to 75 in good health. CDR3: CASSSPRNQRAQYF. The CDR3, as DNA: TGTGCCAGCAGCTCCCCCAGAAATCAGAGGGCCCAGTACTTC.